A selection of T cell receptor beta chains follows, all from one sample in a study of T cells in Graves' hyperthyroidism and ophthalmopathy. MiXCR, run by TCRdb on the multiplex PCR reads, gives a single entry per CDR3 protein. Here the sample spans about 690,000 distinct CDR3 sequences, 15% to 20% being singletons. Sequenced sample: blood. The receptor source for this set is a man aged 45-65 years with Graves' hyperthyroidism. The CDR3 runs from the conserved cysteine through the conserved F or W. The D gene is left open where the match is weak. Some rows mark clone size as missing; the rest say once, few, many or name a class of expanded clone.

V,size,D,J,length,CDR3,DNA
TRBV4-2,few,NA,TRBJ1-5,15,CASSQEGGLYQPQHF,TGTGCCAGCAGCCAAGAGGGGGGCCTATATCAGCCCCAGCATTTT
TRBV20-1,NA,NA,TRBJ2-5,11,CSAVGQETQYF,TGCAGTGCTGTAGGCCAAGAGACCCAGTACTTC
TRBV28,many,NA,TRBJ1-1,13,CATRGYWNTEAFF,TGTGCCACCCGGGGGTATTGGAACACTGAAGCTTTCTTT
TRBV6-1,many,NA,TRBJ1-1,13,CASSSPTVNEAFF,TGTGCCAGCAGTTCCCCGACAGTGAACGAAGCTTTCTTT
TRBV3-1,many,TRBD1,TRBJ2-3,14,CASSHTGAADTQYF,TGTGCCAGCAGCCATACAGGGGCGGCAGATACGCAGTATTTT
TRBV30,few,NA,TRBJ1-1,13,CAWSLREYTEAFF,TGTGCCTGGAGTCTCCGGGAGTACACTGAAGCTTTCTTT
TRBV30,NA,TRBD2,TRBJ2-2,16,CAWKILAGGPTGELFF,TGTGCCTGGAAAATACTAGCGGGAGGGCCCACCGGGGAGCTGTTTTTT
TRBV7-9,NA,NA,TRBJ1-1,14,CASSPPPVTTEAFF,TGTGCCAGCAGCCCGCCCCCGGTAACCACTGAAGCTTTCTTT
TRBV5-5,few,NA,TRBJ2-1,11,CASSLGVEQFF,TGTGCCAGCAGCTTGGGCGTAGAGCAGTTCTTC
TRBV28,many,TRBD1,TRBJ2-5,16,CASSAGTGELKETQYF,TGTGCCAGCAGTGCCGGGACAGGGGAATTAAAGGAGACCCAGTACTTC
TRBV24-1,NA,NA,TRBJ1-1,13,CATSDQGLPRAFF,TGTGCCACCAGCGATCAGGGTCTCCCTAGAGCTTTCTTT
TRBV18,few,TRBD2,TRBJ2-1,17,CASSPPGTSGLYNEQFF,TGTGCCAGCTCACCACCAGGGACTAGCGGGCTGTACAATGAGCAGTTCTTC
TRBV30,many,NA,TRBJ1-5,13,CAWSLGSNQPQHF,TGTGCCTGGAGTCTGGGGAGCAATCAGCCCCAGCATTTT
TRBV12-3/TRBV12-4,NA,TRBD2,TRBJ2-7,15,CASSLLAGAGSEQYF,TGTGCCAGCAGCTTACTAGCGGGAGCAGGTTCCGAGCAGTACTTC
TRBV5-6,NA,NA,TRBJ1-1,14,CASSQDMLGTEAFF,TGTGCCAGCAGCCAAGATATGTTGGGAACTGAAGCTTTCTTT
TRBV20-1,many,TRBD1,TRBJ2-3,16,CSARDSGQPTGDTQYF,TGCAGTGCTAGAGACTCGGGACAGCCAACGGGAGATACGCAGTATTTT
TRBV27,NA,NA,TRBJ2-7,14,CASSWGVSSYEQYF,TGTGCCAGCAGTTGGGGGGTTAGCTCCTACGAGCAGTACTTC
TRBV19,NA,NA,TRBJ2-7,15,CASSMRIGSGNEQYF,TGTGCCAGTAGTATGCGTATCGGGTCCGGGAACGAGCAGTACTTC
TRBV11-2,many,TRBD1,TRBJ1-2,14,CASIKIRQGGGYTF,TGTGCCAGCATCAAGATTCGACAGGGTGGTGGCTACACCTTC
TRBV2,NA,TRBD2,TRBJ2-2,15,CASSRLAPGTGELFF,TGTGCCAGCAGTCGACTAGCCCCCGGCACCGGGGAGCTGTTTTTT
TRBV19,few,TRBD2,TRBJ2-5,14,CASSEREQGKTQYF,TGTGCCAGTAGTGAGCGGGAGCAAGGGAAGACCCAGTACTTC
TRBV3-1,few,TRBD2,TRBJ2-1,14,CASSQAGGPHEQFF,TGTGCCAGCAGCCAAGCGGGAGGGCCCCATGAGCAGTTCTTC
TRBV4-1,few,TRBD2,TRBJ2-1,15,CASSLREGNNNEQFF,TGCGCCAGCAGCCTGCGGGAGGGGAACAACAATGAGCAGTTCTTC
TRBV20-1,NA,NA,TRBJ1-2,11,CSARSTGPYTF,TGCAGTGCTAGATCTACAGGGCCCTACACCTTC
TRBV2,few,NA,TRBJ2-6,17,CASSRRTVSSGANVLTF,TGTGCCAGCAGTCGAAGGACGGTGAGCTCTGGGGCCAACGTCCTGACTTTC
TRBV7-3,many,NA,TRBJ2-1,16,CASSQRIPAEYNEQFF,TGTGCCAGCAGCCAACGGATCCCAGCTGAATACAATGAGCAGTTCTTC